There are many counts of the clone carrying this T cell receptor beta chain. Its antigen remains unknown. MiXCR was run by TCRdb on the 5' RACE reads, yielding one entry per CDR3 protein. The sample contains around 140,000 distinct CDR3 sequences, roughly 6.7% of which appear only once. This specimen comes from a study of T cells after yellow fever vaccination. Study-level points and caveats: Researchers noted that a small share of clonotypes showed up in both CD4 and CD8 compartments. Though it reached lower strength, the secondary response hit its peak faster, day 5 versus 15.

The clonotype originates from a man aged 25-45 years who received the YFV17D yellow fever vaccine. The material was CD4+ T cells sorted from PBMCs, obtained 10 days after the yellow fever booster vaccination.

DNA of the CDR3: TGCAGTGCTATCGGAGGGCTGGGCACCGGGGAGCTGTTTTTT. Translating it yields CSAIGGLGTGELFF. The rearrangement joins TRBV20-1 to TRBJ2-2; TRBD2 might be the D (6 bases). The CDR3 sequence is 14 residues long. Trimming left V 4 bases short and J 4 bases short, with 13 bases between. CDR1 DFQATT and CDR2 SNEGSKA come from the germline V gene (reference sequence).